A selection of T cell receptor beta chains follows, all from one sample in a study of long-term antiretroviral therapy in people with HIV. Assay used: immunoSEQ multiplex PCR; TCRdb lists only in-frame clones, some missing. This sample has 40,000 to 50,000 clones, with 94% found just once. Sequenced here: unsorted PBMCs, sampled roughly 9.5 years after starting antiretroviral therapy. The receptor source for this set is a man aged 25-45 years with HIV. The conserved cysteine and the conserved F or W are not part of the CDR3 here. D genes are given only for firm matches. The listing skips clone size in some rows; elsewhere it reads once, few, many or a size class.

d_gene | abundance | v_gene | CDR3aa
- | - | TRBV6-5 | ASRVISSGNTIY
- | - | TRBV7-3 | ASSSSWGTDTQY
- | - | TRBV9 | ASSVVLDSGANVLT
- | - | TRBV5-1 | ASSPMGGNEKLF
- | - | TRBV7-3 | ASSLMGAAPYT
- | - | TRBV7-8 | ASSSTTFANTGELF
TRBD1 | - | TRBV7-9 | ASSSGTGWGEKLF
- | few | TRBV7-6 | ASSPGPRYGYT
- | - | TRBV10-2 | ASSEFGAPEQY
- | - | TRBV2 | ASSEQGMDSPLH
TRBD2 | once | TRBV2 | ASSDSGGLQETQY
- | - | TRBV7-9 | ASSLADNEQF
- | - | TRBV29-1 | SSSDSSYTDTQY
- | - | TRBV7-9 | ASSYRTNTEAF
- | - | TRBV6-1 | ASSEAGPTGELF
- | - | TRBV7-9 | ASSLDRMNTEAF
- | - | TRBV2 | ASSGRGGVSDTQY
- | - | TRBV19 | ASSLSVIGNTIY
TRBD1 | - | TRBV10-2 | ASHDRGWTDTQY
TRBD2 | - | TRBV5-1 | ASSLAERGGGEQF
- | - | TRBV5-6 | ASSPSRRDTQY
- | - | TRBV5-4 | ASRPSAGKEFLHEQY
- | - | TRBV2 | ASTRGLGTSSYNEQF
TRBD1 | - | TRBV7-9 | ASSLLGQGAEAF
- | - | TRBV28 | ASSFIRAGGGTEAF
- | - | TRBV15 | ATSRGSMRQKSYEQY
- | - | TRBV28 | ASSTAWGADSSPLH
- | - | TRBV7-9 | ASRKGLMSNYGYT
- | - | TRBV19 | ASSSALAVTYSNQPQH
- | - | TRBV11-2 | ASSFGGNYGYT
- | - | TRBV2 | ASRTRVGHSPLH
- | - | TRBV7-2 | ASSLDGNNEQF
TRBD1 | - | TRBV7-2 | ASSLGQGAVQPQH
- | - | TRBV2 | ASSPHQKTQY
- | - | TRBV29-1 | SVDGGGQASTDTQY
- | - | TRBV4-2 | ASSQGQIGAGPYEQY
- | - | TRBV21-1 | ASSNPAGETQY
- | - | TRBV4-1 | ASSDRGNIDTQY
- | - | TRBV5-4 | ASLRADAALPYNEQF
- | once | TRBV5-8 | ASSQTGVSGNTIY
- | - | TRBV27 | ASSFTPRQGNRQPQH
- | - | TRBV7-6 | ASSLGGQGRNTIY
- | - | TRBV7-9 | ASSNSGIGPGETQY
TRBD1 | - | TRBV5-1 | ASSVTGANTEAF
- | few | TRBV19 | ASSPHRTDTEAF
TRBD1 | - | TRBV2 | ASFGQASNEQF
TRBD2 | few | TRBV6-4 | ASSDAGTSGGGTDTQY
- | - | TRBV2 | ASRETDGSSYNEQF
- | - | TRBV28 | ASSPVLFGYT
TRBD1 | - | TRBV7-8 | ASSLRGQLDHNEQF
TRBD1 | - | TRBV11-2 | ASSPTGINQPQH
TRBD1 | - | TRBV18 | ASSPDRDYYGYT